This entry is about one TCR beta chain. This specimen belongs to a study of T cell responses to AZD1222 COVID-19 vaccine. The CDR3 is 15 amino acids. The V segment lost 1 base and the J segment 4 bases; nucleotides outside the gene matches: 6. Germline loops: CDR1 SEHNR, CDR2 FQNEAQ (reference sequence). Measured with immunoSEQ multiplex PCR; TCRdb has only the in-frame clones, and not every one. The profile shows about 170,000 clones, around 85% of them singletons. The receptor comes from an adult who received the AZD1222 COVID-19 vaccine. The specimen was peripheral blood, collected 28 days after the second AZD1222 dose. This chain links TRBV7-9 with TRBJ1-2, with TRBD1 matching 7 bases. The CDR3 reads CASSLGDSTSYGYTF. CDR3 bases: TGTGCCAGCAGCTTAGGGGACAGCACGTCCTATGGCTACACCTTC.